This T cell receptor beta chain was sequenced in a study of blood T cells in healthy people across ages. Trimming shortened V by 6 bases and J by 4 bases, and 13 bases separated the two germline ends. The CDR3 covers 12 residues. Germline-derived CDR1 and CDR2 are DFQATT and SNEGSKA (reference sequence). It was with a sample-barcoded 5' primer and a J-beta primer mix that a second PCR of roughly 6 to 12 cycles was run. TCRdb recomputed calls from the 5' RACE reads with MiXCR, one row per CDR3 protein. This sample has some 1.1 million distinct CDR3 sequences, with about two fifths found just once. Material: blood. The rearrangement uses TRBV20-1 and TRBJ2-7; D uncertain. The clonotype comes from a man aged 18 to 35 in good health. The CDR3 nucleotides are TGCAGTGCCCCTGGGTGGGGTTACGAGCAGTACTTC. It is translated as CSAPGWGYEQYF.